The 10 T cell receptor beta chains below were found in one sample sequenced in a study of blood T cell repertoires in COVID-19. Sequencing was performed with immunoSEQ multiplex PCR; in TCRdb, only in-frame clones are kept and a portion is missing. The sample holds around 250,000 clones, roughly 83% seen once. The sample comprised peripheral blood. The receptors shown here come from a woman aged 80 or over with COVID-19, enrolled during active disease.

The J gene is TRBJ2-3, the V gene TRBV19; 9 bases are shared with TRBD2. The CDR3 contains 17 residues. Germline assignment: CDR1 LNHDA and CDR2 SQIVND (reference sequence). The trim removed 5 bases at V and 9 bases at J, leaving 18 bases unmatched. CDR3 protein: CASSSLGSSGGKGTQYF. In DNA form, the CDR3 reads TGTGCCAGTAGTTCCCTGGGGAGTAGCGGGGGAAAGGGAACGCAGTATTTT.

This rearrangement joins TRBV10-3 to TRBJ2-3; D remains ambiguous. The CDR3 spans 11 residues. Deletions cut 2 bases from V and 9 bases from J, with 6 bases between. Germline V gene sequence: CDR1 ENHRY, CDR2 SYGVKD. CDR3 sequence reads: CAISEGLTQYF. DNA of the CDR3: TGTGCCATCAGTGAGGGCTTGACGCAGTATTTT.

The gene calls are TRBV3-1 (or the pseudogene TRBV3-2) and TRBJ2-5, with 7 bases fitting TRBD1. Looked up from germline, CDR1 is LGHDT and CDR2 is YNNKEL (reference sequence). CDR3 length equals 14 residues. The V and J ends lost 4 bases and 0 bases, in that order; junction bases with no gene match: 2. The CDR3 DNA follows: TGTGCCAGCAGCCCGGACAGGTACCAAGAGACCCAGTACTTC. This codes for CASSPDRYQETQYF.

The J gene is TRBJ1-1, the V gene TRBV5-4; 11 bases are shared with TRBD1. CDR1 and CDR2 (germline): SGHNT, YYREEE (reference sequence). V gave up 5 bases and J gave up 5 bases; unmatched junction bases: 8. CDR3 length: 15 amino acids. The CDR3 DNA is TGTGCCAGCAGACCGGGACAGGGGGAATTTACTGAAGCTTTCTTT. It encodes CASRPGQGEFTEAFF.

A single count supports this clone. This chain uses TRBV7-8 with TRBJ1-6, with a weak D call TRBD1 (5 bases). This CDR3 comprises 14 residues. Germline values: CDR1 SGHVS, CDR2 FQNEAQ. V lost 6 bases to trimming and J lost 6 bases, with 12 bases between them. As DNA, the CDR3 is TGTGCCAGCAGTGCGGGAGGGGCTAATTCACCCCTCCACTTT. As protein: CASSAGGANSPLHF.

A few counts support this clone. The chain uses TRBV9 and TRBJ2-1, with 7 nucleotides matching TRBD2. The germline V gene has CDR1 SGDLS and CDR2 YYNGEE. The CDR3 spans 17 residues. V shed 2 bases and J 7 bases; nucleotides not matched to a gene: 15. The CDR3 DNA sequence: TGTGCCAGCAGCGTCCTCCCCGCGGGGGTCGGCGGGAATGAGCAGTTCTTC. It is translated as CASSVLPAGVGGNEQFF.

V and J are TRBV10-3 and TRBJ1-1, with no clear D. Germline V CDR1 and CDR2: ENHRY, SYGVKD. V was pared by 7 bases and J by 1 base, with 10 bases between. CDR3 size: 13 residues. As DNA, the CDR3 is TGTGCCATCACCGGAGATGGGAACACTGAAGCTTTCTTT. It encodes CAITGDGNTEAFF.

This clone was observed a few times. The CDR3: CASSLPPSGGTNEQFF. The CDR3 DNA reads TGTGCCAGCAGCCTCCCGCCTAGCGGGGGGACCAATGAGCAGTTCTTC. V and J are TRBV5-4 and TRBJ2-1; 11 bases agree with TRBD2. The CDR3 has 16 residues. Trimming at V came to 4 bases and at J to 6 bases, leaving 9 bases not matched to a gene. Germline V lookup: CDR1 SGHNT, CDR2 YYREEE (reference sequence).

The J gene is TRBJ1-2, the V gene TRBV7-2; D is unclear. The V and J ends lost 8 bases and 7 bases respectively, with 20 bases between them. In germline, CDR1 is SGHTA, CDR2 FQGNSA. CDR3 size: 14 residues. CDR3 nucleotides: TGTGCCAGCCTTCCGACATCATCGGTGGGTGGCTACACCTTC. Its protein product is CASLPTSSVGGYTF.

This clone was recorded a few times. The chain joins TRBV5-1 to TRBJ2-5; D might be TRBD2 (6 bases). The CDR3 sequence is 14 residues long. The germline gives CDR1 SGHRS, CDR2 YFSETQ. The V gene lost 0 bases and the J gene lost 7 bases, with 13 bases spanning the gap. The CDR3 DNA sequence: TGCGCCAGCAGCTTGGGTCCGGGGGTGGGGACCCAGTACTTC. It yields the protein CASSLGPGVGTQYF.